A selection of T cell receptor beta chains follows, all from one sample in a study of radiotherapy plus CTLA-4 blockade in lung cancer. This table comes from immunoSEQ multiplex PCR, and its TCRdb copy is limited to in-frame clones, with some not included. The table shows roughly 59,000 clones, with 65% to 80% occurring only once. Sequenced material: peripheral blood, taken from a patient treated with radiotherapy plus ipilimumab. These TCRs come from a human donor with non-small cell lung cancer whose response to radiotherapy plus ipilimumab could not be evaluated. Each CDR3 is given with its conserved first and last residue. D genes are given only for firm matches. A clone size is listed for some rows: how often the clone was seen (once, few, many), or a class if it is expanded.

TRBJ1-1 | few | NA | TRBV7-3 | TGTGCCAGCAGCTTAAGGGGGGAGACTGAAGCTTTCTTT | CASSLRGETEAFF
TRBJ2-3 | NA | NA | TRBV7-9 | TGTGCCAGCAGCCCCCAAACTAGTGCAGATACGCAGTATTTT | CASSPQTSADTQYF
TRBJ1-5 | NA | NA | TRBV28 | TGTGCCAGCAGTTTACAGCAGGGCCATCAGCCCCAGCATTTT | CASSLQQGHQPQHF
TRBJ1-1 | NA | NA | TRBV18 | TGTGCCAGCTCAGCCCCGGGTCCGACCTATGCGAACACTGAAGCTTTCTTT | CASSAPGPTYANTEAFF
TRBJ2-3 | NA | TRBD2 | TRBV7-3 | TGTGCCAGCAGCTTAGGGACTAGTCAACTCGATACGCAGTATTTT | CASSLGTSQLDTQYF
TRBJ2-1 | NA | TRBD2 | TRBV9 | TGTGCCAGCAGCATTGGACTAGCCAATGAGCAGTTCTTC | CASSIGLANEQFF
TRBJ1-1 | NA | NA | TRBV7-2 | TGTGCCAGCAGCTTTATTCAGGGGTGGGACACTGAAGCTTTCTTT | CASSFIQGWDTEAFF
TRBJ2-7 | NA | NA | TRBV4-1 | TGCGCCAGCAGCGAATCGACAGGCTACGAGCAGTACTTC | CASSESTGYEQYF
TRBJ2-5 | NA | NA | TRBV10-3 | TGTGCCATCAGTGAGTCTGAAGGCGGGTGGGGAGGAGAGACCCAGTACTTC | CAISESEGGWGGETQYF
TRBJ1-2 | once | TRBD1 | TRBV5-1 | TGCGCCAGCAGCTTGAAACCCAAAGGTTCAGGGGGTGACTATGGCTACACCTTC | CASSLKPKGSGGDYGYTF
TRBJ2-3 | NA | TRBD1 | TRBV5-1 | TGCGCCAGCAGCTTGGGCCCGGGACAGGGAGAAGATACGCAGTATTTT | CASSLGPGQGEDTQYF
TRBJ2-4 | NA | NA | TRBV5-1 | TGCGCCAGCAGCGGTCGCAGGGAGGGGGACATTCAGTACTTC | CASSGRREGDIQYF
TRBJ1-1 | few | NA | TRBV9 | TGTGCCAGCAGCCCGTCGGGCACTGAAGCTTTCTTT | CASSPSGTEAFF
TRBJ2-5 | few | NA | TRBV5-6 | TGTGCCAGCAGCTTGGACAGTGAGAAGACCCAGTACTTC | CASSLDSEKTQYF
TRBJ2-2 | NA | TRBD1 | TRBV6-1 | TGTGCCAGCGACAGGGGATGGAGCACCGGGGAGCTGTTTTTT | CASDRGWSTGELFF
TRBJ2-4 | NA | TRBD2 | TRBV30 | TGTGCCTGGAGTGCCAGGCGGGGGGGCTCCTTAGCCAAAAACATTCAGTACTTC | CAWSARRGGSLAKNIQYF
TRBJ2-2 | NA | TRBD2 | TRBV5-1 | TGCGCCAGCAGCCTCACTAGCGGGGGTAACACCGGGGAGCTGTTTTTT | CASSLTSGGNTGELFF
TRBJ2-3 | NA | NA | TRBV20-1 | TGCAGTGCTAGGTACGGAGATACGCAGTATTTT | CSARYGDTQYF
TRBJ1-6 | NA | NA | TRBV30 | TGTGCCTGGACGGGGATCCGTTCACCCCTCCACTTT | CAWTGIRSPLHF
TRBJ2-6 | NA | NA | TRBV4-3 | TGCGCCAGCAGCCAAGATCCGATCAGGGAGGCCGGGGCCAACGTCCTGACTTTC | CASSQDPIREAGANVLTF
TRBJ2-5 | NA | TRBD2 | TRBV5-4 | TGTGCCAGCAGCCCTGCTAGCGGGACTGAGACCCAGTACTTC | CASSPASGTETQYF
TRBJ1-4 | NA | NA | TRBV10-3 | TGTGCCATCAGTGATCACAACAGGGTTGGCGAAAAACTGTTTTTT | CAISDHNRVGEKLFF
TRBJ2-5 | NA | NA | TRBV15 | TGTGCCACCAGCAGACCCCCCGGTGGGGGGAGAGAGACCCAGTACTTC | CATSRPPGGGRETQYF
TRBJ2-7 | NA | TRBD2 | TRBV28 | TGTGCCAGCAGGCCCCTGGGGACTAGCTTCCTCGAGCAGTACTTC | CASRPLGTSFLEQYF
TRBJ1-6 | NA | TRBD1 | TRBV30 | TGTGCCTGGAGAGGGACAGGGCAAACGCCCCTCCACTTT | CAWRGTGQTPLHF
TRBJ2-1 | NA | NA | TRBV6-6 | TGTGCCAGCAGATCACCAAGCCGTGAGCAGTTCTTC | CASRSPSREQFF
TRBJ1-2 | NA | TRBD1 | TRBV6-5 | TGTGCCAGCAGACCAACAGGGGATTCTGGCTACACCTTC | CASRPTGDSGYTF
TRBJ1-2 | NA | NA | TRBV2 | TGTGCCAGCCGTCCGACAGAGACTAACTATGGCTACACCTTC | CASRPTETNYGYTF
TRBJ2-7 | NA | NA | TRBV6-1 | TGTGCCAGCAGTGAAGTGAGGGGCGGGGGCTTCTCCTACGAGCAGTACTTC | CASSEVRGGGFSYEQYF